The 19 T cell receptor beta chains given below trace back to one sample, sequenced in a study of blood T cell repertoires in COVID-19. The assay was immunoSEQ multiplex PCR, and TCRdb's table has in-frame clones only and misses some. Here the sample spans about 80,000 clones, about four fifths being singletons. What was sequenced was peripheral blood. The receptor set was obtained from a human donor in a cohort sampled during active COVID-19.

V usage is TRBV6-5 and J usage is TRBJ2-3; 8 bases line up with TRBD2. The CDR3 is 15 residues long. The V gene end was trimmed by 6 bases and the J gene end by 3 bases; junction bases not matched to a gene: 8. The germline V gene has CDR1 MNHEY and CDR2 SVGAGI. The CDR3 region has the DNA TGTGCCAGCAGGGCCCCTGGCGGGAGGACAGATACGCAGTATTTT. It yields the protein CASRAPGGRTDTQYF.

This rearrangement joins TRBV30 to TRBJ1-1; possible D gene TRBD1, 5 bases. The ends were cut back, 3 bases at V and 0 bases at J, with 11 bases in the middle. CDR1 GTSNPN and CDR2 SVGIG come from the germline V gene (reference sequence). This CDR3 is 14 amino acids long. The CDR3 is CAWRGTDLNTEAFF. The CDR3 DNA reads TGTGCCTGGAGGGGGACTGACCTGAACACTGAAGCTTTCTTT.

The genes are TRBV18 and TRBJ2-7; D might be TRBD1 (6 bases). The CDR3 is 12 amino acids. V lost 5 bases to trimming and J lost 6 bases, with 11 bases between them. Germline V lookup: CDR1 KGHSH, CDR2 LQKENI. CDR3 loop: CASSVQGGEQYF. CDR3 bases: TGTGCCAGCTCAGTACAGGGCGGCGAGCAGTACTTC.

The V gene is TRBV7-6, the J gene TRBJ2-5, with TRBD2 matching 9 bases. This CDR3 has 16 residues. CDR1 and CDR2 from the germline V gene are SGHVS and FNYEAQ. V lost 4 bases and J lost 0; bases outside the gene matches: 6. The CDR3 spells CASSSRLAVHQETQYF. In DNA, the CDR3 is TGTGCCAGCAGCTCCCGACTAGCGGTTCACCAAGAGACCCAGTACTTC.

J is TRBJ1-1 and V is TRBV21-1; TRBD1 is the table's D call, not checked against the DNA. TRBV21-1 constitutes a pseudogene. This CDR3 region has 15 residues. CDR3 in amino acids: CASSKWQGARDEAFF. The CDR3, as DNA: TGTGCCAGCAGCAAATGGCAGGGGGCGAGGGATGAAGCTTTCTTT.

V gene TRBV5-5 combines with J gene TRBJ2-1; 7 nucleotides align to TRBD2. V shed 4 bases and J 9 bases; nucleotides not matched to a gene: 13. The CDR3 is 15 residues long. CDR1 SGHKS and CDR2 YYEKEE come from the germline V gene (reference sequence). Here the CDR3 DNA reads TGTGCCAGCAGCCGGGGGGATCCCATCAAGGGTGAGCAGTTCTTC. As protein: CASSRGDPIKGEQFF.

This clone appeared a few times. The chain is built from TRBV5-8 and TRBJ1-2, with 8 positions matching TRBD1. V lost 7 bases and J lost 7; bases outside the gene matches: 9. The CDR3 loop spans 13 amino acids. Germline lookup yields CDR1 SGHTS and CDR2 YDEGEE. CDR3 bases: TGTGCCAGCGGATCCGACAGGGGCTCTGGCTACACCTTC. Protein product: CASGSDRGSGYTF.

This clone appeared once. This chain connects TRBV5-5 to TRBJ1-5; tentative D call: TRBD1 (6 bases). V was clipped by 5 bases and J by 7 bases, with 16 bases between them. The germline gives CDR1 SGHKS, CDR2 YYEKEE (reference sequence). There are 14 residues in the CDR3. The CDR3 reads CASSVQGIDQPQHF. DNA of the CDR3: TGTGCCAGCAGTGTACAGGGAATAGACCAGCCCCAGCATTTT.

The genes are TRBV28 and TRBJ2-1; 11 bases map to TRBD2. CDR3 length: 16 residues. In germline, CDR1 is MDHEN, CDR2 SYDVKM. V dropped 6 bases and J dropped 0; count of bases not matched to a gene: 4. CDR3 sequence: CASSPSGGSSYNEQFF. DNA of the CDR3: TGTGCCAGCAGCCCTAGCGGGGGGTCCTCCTACAATGAGCAGTTCTTC.

The CDR3 protein is CASSGLRASYGYTF. DNA of the CDR3: TGTGCCAGCAGTGGCCTTAGAGCTAGCTATGGCTACACCTTC. This chain joins TRBV28 and TRBJ1-2; D not resolved. This CDR3 is built from 14 residues. The V gene's germline CDR1 is MDHEN and CDR2 SYDVKM. V shed 5 bases and J shed 4 bases, with 14 bases lying between them.

J is TRBJ2-3 and V is TRBV5-4; possible D gene TRBD2, 5 bases. The V end was cut by 5 bases, the J end by 2 bases, with 9 bases between. The CDR3 totals 13 residues. CDR1 and CDR2 from the germline V gene are SGHNT and YYREEE (reference sequence). The chain's CDR3 is CASRGAATDTQYF. As DNA, the CDR3 is TGTGCCAGCAGAGGAGCGGCCACAGATACGCAGTATTTT.

This chain joins TRBV6-1 and TRBJ2-7; perhaps TRBD1 as D (7 bases). The germline gives CDR1 MNHNS, CDR2 SASEGT. V lost 3 bases and J lost 5, with 20 bases in between. This CDR3 contains 16 residues. In nucleotides, the CDR3 is TGTGCCAGCAGTGATATAGGAGGGACAGACTTCAACGAGCAGTACTTC. Its translation: CASSDIGGTDFNEQYF.

In this sample, this clone turned up once. The CDR3 reads CASSLQGTGELFF. CDR3 DNA sequence: TGTGCCAGCAGCCTTCAGGGCACCGGGGAGCTGTTTTTT. The chain has TRBV5-4 and TRBJ2-2; D might be TRBD1 (5 bases). With 4 bases removed from V and 4 bases from J, the gap between germline ends came to 8 bases. Per germline, CDR1 SGHNT and CDR2 YYREEE (reference sequence). The CDR3 runs to 13 residues.

This clone was recorded once. The chain carries TRBV6-5 and TRBJ2-5; D remains unclear. CDR3 length equals 14 residues. V was cut by 4 bases and J by 5 bases, with 14 bases left in between. The germline CDR1 and CDR2 sequences are MNHEY and SVGAGI. The CDR3, as DNA: TGTGCCAGCAGTTCCGACTCCTCCCGGGAGACCCAGTACTTC. Its protein is CASSSDSSRETQYF.

The J gene is TRBJ1-2, the V gene TRBV6-1; D call uncertain. Deletions cut 3 bases from V and 4 bases from J, with 9 bases between. Germline V lookup: CDR1 MNHNS, CDR2 SASEGT. CDR3 length equals 13 residues. This CDR3 is CASSESGLYGYTF. The CDR3 nucleotides read TGTGCCAGCAGTGAGAGCGGTCTCTATGGCTACACCTTC.

The rearrangement uses TRBV2 and TRBJ2-3, with D perhaps matching TRBD1 (5 bases). The V gene lost 2 bases and the J gene lost 8 bases, with 5 bases spanning the gap. Germline CDR1 is SNHLY and CDR2 is FYNNEI. The CDR3 has 11 residues. The CDR3 protein is CASSEQGTQYF. CDR3 DNA: TGTGCCAGCAGTGAACAGGGTACGCAGTATTTT.

The rearrangement joins TRBV2 to TRBJ1-4, with 8 bases that match TRBD1. The CDR3 consists of 15 residues. The trim removed 1 base at V and 5 bases at J, leaving 3 bases unmatched. In germline, CDR1 is SNHLY, CDR2 FYNNEI. The CDR3 nucleotides read TGTGCCAGCAGTGAAGGAGGGACAGGAAATGAAAAACTGTTTTTT. It encodes CASSEGGTGNEKLFF.

V and J are TRBV12-5 and TRBJ2-1; 13 bases are shared with TRBD2. The CDR3 is 21 amino acids. With 1 base clipped from V and 0 bases from J, the junction kept 12 bases outside the gene matches. From germline, CDR1 is LGHNT and CDR2 FRNRAP. The CDR3 DNA follows: TGTGCTAGTGGTTTGGCAAGACTAGCGGGAGGAGGGGGGGACTCCTACAATGAGCAGTTCTTC. It is translated as CASGLARLAGGGGDSYNEQFF.

The V call is TRBV24-1, the J call TRBJ2-3, with D maybe TRBD2 (6 bases). Trimming pared 4 bases from V and 4 bases from J, leaving 23 bases between. Per germline, CDR1 KGHDR and CDR2 SFDVKD. The CDR3 has 18 residues. The CDR3 DNA reads TGTGCCACCAGTGACACTACCGGGGGTAGCGGACCGGCAGATACGCAGTATTTT. Translating it yields CATSDTTGGSGPADTQYF.